This entry lists 22 T cell receptor beta chains sequenced from one sample in a study of response to subunit inactivated influenza vaccine. MiXCR was run by TCRdb on the RT-PCR reads, yielding one entry per CDR3 protein. The table records about 780,000 distinct CDR3 sequences, less than 20% of them present only once. The sequenced sample was PBMCs from blood, obtained 5 days after vaccination. The receptors originated from a man aged 45 to 65 who received an inactivated influenza vaccine.

This clonotype was recorded a few times. The rearrangement uses TRBV15 and TRBJ2-1, with D perhaps matching TRBD1 or TRBD2 (5 bases each). CDR1 is LNHNV and CDR2 is YYDKDF in the germline V gene (reference sequence). There are 14 residues in the CDR3. Trimming shortened V by 0 bases and J by 10 bases, and 13 bases separated the two germline ends. The CDR3 loop reads CATSRDRKGPEQFF. The CDR3 bases are TGTGCCACCAGCAGAGATCGGAAGGGACCCGAGCAGTTCTTC.

This clonotype was counted a few times. V usage is TRBV7-2 and J usage is TRBJ2-7; TRBD2 is a possible D gene (6 bases). Germline CDR1 is SGHTA and CDR2 is FQGNSA. This CDR3 comprises 14 residues. Trimming pared 5 bases from V and 3 bases from J, leaving 14 bases between. The CDR3 loop is CASSDSGLHYEQYF. CDR3 in DNA: TGTGCCAGCAGCGACTCGGGACTCCACTACGAGCAGTACTTC.

This clonotype was found a few times. The rearrangement joins TRBV20-1 to TRBJ2-3; 8 positions agree with TRBD2. The CDR3 has 14 residues. The ends lost 0 bases at V and 2 bases at J; junction bases unmatched: 1. Germline CDR1 reads DFQATT; CDR2 reads SNEGSKA (reference sequence). In nucleotides, the CDR3 is TGCAGTGCTAGAGATAGCGGGGCCACAGATACGCAGTATTTT. This encodes CSARDSGATDTQYF.

The sample holds a few counts of this clonotype. In nucleotides, the CDR3 is TGTGCCAGCAGTCGCCCCCAGGATTCACCCCTCCACTTT. This encodes CASSRPQDSPLHF. The chain uses TRBV6-2 or TRBV6-3 and TRBJ1-6; no clear D. Trimming took 5 bases from V and 8 from J, leaving 10 bases between them. The germline gives CDR1 MNHEY, CDR2 SVGEGT. The CDR3 is made up of 13 amino acids.

This clonotype was detected a few times. The V and J genes are TRBV24-1 and TRBJ2-1, with D perhaps assigned TRBD1 or TRBD2 (5 bases each). From germline, CDR1 is KGHDR and CDR2 SFDVKD. V lost 2 bases and J lost 7, with 11 bases in between. The CDR3 sequence is 14 residues long. CDR3 bases: TGTGCCACCAGTGATTCAGGGACGTGGAATGAGCAGTTCTTC. Amino acids: CATSDSGTWNEQFF.

This clonotype was detected only a few times. For the CDR3, the DNA is TGTGCCAGCAGCTACGGACTTCTCCCTTACCTGAATGAGCAGTTCTTC. Its protein is CASSYGLLPYLNEQFF. V is TRBV6-2 or TRBV6-3 and J is TRBJ2-1, with a tentative D call TRBD2 (5 bases). The CDR3 has 16 amino acids. The germline gives CDR1 MNHEY, CDR2 SVGEGT. Trimming left V 6 bases short and J 7 bases short, with 22 bases between.

This clonotype showed up just a few times. This chain uses TRBV4-1 with TRBJ2-7, with 8 bases identical to TRBD2. With 3 bases clipped from V and 2 bases from J, the junction kept 3 bases outside the gene matches. The CDR3 is 14 residues long. Per the germline V gene, CDR1 is MGHRA and CDR2 is YSYEKL. The CDR3 loop is CASSHLGRAYEQYF. CDR3 DNA sequence: TGCGCCAGCAGCCATCTCGGGAGGGCCTACGAGCAGTACTTC.

V and J are TRBV10-3 and TRBJ2-1; a possible D gene is TRBD1 (6 bases). V dropped 3 bases and J dropped 2 bases, with 8 bases sitting between them. The CDR3 loop spans 14 amino acids. Germline V gene sequence: CDR1 ENHRY, CDR2 SYGVKD. CDR3 residues: CAISDRGTYNEQFF. The DNA for the CDR3 is TGTGCCATCAGTGACAGGGGTACCTACAATGAGCAGTTCTTC.

This clonotype was counted at least ten times. The chain combines TRBV12-3 or TRBV12-4 with TRBJ2-1; tentatively, D is TRBD1 or TRBD2 (5 bases each). V was clipped by 2 bases and J by 4 bases, with 12 bases between them. The CDR3 is made up of 15 amino acids. The CDR3 nucleotides are TGTGCCAGCAGTTTACTACTAGGGACGTACAATGAGCAGTTCTTC. Protein: CASSLLLGTYNEQFF.

This clonotype was picked up a small number of times. The CDR3 sequence: CASSLIAWEQYF. CDR3 DNA sequence: TGTGCCAGCAGCTTAATTGCTTGGGAGCAGTACTTC. The V call is TRBV7-9, the J call TRBJ2-7; D gene uncertain. CDR1 and CDR2 from the germline V gene are SEHNR and FQNEAQ (reference sequence). V gave up 2 bases and J gave up 7 bases, with 9 bases separating them. CDR3 size: 12 residues.

This clonotype was counted at least ten times. The chain is built from TRBV9 and TRBJ2-1; TRBD2 agrees at 8 bases. Looked up from germline, CDR1 is SGDLS and CDR2 is YYNGEE. The length of the CDR3 is 15 residues. Germline trimming cut 1 base from V and 9 bases from J; bases unmatched to any gene: 9. Here the CDR3 DNA reads TGTGCCAGCAGCGTAACCAGCGGGAGTGATGGTGAGCAGTTCTTC. Translated, it gives CASSVTSGSDGEQFF.

V and J are TRBV6-2 or TRBV6-3 and TRBJ2-7; the D is unclear. Trimming took 6 bases from V and 3 from J, leaving 24 bases between them. This CDR3 has 17 residues. Looked up from germline, CDR1 is MNHEY and CDR2 is SVGEGT. Here the CDR3 DNA reads TGTGCCAGCAGCCGTTCCCCGAGACACTCGTCCCACTACGAGCAGTACTTC. Its protein product is CASSRSPRHSSHYEQYF.

Regarding this clonotype: A junction boundary mismatches the germline segment, possibly from a read error. The V gene is TRBV12-3 or TRBV12-4, the J gene TRBJ2-7, with 8 positions matching TRBD1. This CDR3 has 14 amino acids. The CDR3 DNA reads TGTGACAGCAGTCTTGGACAGGGAGGCTACGAGCAGTACTTC. Translating it yields CDSSLGQGGYEQYF.

This clonotype has more than one count but fewer than ten. This chain connects TRBV6-6 to TRBJ1-2, with D unresolved. The CDR3 runs 13 residues. The V and J ends lost 0 bases and 3 bases respectively, with 5 bases between them. Germline assignment: CDR1 MNHNY and CDR2 SVGAGI (reference sequence). This CDR3 reads CASSYSGDYGYTF. CDR3 coding DNA: TGTGCCAGCAGTTACTCGGGAGACTATGGCTACACCTTC.

The sample holds a few counts of this clonotype. The chain is built from TRBV4-3 and TRBJ1-4; D unresolved. The CDR3 covers 15 residues. The germline V and J ends were trimmed by 0 bases and 9 bases, with 14 bases remaining between them. The germline CDR1 and CDR2 sequences are LGHNA and YSLEER. This CDR3 is CASSQDGIVGQKLFF. The CDR3 nucleotides read TGCGCCAGCAGCCAAGATGGCATTGTCGGACAAAAACTGTTTTTT.

This clonotype was counted a few times. This rearrangement joins TRBV12-3 or TRBV12-4 to TRBJ2-5; no reliable D call. V lost 7 bases and J 2 bases, leaving 11 bases between the germline ends. The CDR3 has 13 residues. The CDR3 nucleotides read TGTGCCAGCACCGGCCGTCGGCAAGAGACCCAGTACTTC. Translation: CASTGRRQETQYF.

This clonotype was counted a few times. The chain recombines TRBV13 with TRBJ1-1; 9 bases agree with TRBD1. Germline CDR1 is PRHDT and CDR2 is FYEKMQ (reference sequence). The length of the CDR3 is 15 residues. V trimming: 3 bases; J trimming: 1 base; junction bases outside the gene matches: 3. CDR3 in DNA: TGTGCCAGCAGCTTGGACAGGGGCCGGAACACTGAAGCTTTCTTT. Its translation is CASSLDRGRNTEAFF.

The rearrangement joins TRBV15 to TRBJ2-7; the match to TRBD1 covers 10 bases. Germline V gene lookup returns CDR1 LNHNV and CDR2 YYDKDF (reference sequence). J was trimmed by 4 bases and V by 4 bases; bases with no gene match: 10. There are 16 residues in the CDR3. The CDR3 here is CATSKATGTGEYEQYF. CDR3 DNA: TGTGCCACCAGCAAAGCGACCGGGACAGGGGAATACGAGCAGTACTTC.

The chain combines TRBV28 with TRBJ1-3; the D is unclear. The V gene lost 3 bases and the J gene lost 4 bases, with 10 bases spanning the gap. The CDR3 is made up of 14 amino acids. Per germline, CDR1 MDHEN and CDR2 SYDVKM. The DNA of the CDR3 is TGTGCCAGCAGTTTTCCGCTGTCGGGAAACACCATATATTTT. Translated: CASSFPLSGNTIYF.

This clonotype has only a few counts. The J gene is TRBJ1-5, the V gene TRBV6-2 or TRBV6-3, with 7 bases aligning to TRBD1. CDR1 and CDR2 (germline): MNHEY, SVGEGT. The trim removed 2 bases at V and 2 bases at J, leaving 9 bases unmatched. CDR3 length: 17 amino acids. This CDR3 is CASSYLSTGTGNQPQHF. The DNA for the CDR3 is TGTGCCAGCAGTTACCTATCAACCGGGACAGGCAATCAGCCCCAGCATTTT.

This clonotype was detected only a few times. The chain couples TRBV20-1 to TRBJ2-7; D possibly matches TRBD1 or TRBD2 (6 bases each). The CDR3 contains 14 residues. V lost 0 bases to trimming and J lost 3 bases, with 12 bases between them. CDR1 DFQATT and CDR2 SNEGSKA come from the germline V gene (reference sequence). Here the CDR3 reads CSARENRGLYEQYF. The CDR3 DNA sequence: TGCAGTGCTAGAGAAAACCGGGGGCTCTACGAGCAGTACTTC.

V and J are TRBV7-8 and TRBJ2-5; 7 bases map to TRBD2. After removal of 4 bases from V and 3 bases from J, the junction contained 2 bases not matched to a gene. CDR3 size: 13 residues. CDR1 and CDR2 (germline): SGHVS, FQNEAQ. The CDR3 spells CASSSGTKETQYF. DNA of the CDR3: TGTGCCAGCAGCTCCGGGACTAAAGAGACCCAGTACTTC.